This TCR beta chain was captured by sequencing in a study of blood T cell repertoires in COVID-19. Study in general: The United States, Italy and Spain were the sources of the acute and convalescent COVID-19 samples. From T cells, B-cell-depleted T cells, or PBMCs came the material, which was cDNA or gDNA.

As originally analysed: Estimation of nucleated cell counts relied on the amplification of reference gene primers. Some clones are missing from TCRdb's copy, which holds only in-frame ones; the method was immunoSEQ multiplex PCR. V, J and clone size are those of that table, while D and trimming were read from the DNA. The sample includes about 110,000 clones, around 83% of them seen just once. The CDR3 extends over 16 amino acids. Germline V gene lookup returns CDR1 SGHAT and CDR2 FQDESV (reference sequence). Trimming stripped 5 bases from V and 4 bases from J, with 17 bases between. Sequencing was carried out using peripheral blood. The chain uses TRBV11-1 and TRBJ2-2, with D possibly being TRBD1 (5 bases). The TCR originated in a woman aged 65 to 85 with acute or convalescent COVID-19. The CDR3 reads CASSPTGSIGTGELFF. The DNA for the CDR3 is TGTGCCAGCAGCCCCACAGGTTCTATTGGCACCGGGGAGCTGTTTTTT.